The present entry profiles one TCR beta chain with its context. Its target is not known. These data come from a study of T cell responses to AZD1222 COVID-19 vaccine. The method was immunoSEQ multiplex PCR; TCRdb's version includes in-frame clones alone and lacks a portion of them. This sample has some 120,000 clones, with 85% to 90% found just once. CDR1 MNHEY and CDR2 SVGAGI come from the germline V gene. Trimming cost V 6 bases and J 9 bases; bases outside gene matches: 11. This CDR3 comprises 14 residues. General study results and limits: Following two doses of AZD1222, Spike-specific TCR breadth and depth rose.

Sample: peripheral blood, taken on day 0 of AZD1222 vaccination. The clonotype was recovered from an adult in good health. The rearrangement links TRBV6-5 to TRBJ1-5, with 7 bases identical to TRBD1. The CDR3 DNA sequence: TGTGCCAGCAGCTCAAGGACAGGCCAAGGGCCCCAGCATTTT. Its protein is CASSSRTGQGPQHF.